These T cell receptor beta chains were read from a single sample in a study of blood T cell repertoires in COVID-19. Clones were sequenced by immunoSEQ multiplex PCR, and TCRdb holds only the in-frame ones, with some missing. The table lists 200,000 to 250,000 clones, approximately 84% of them singletons, with approximately 8% in the top ten. The sequenced sample consisted of peripheral blood. The receptors derive from a woman in her fifties or sixties with active or convalescent COVID-19. Each CDR3 is given with its conserved first and last residue. The D gene is left open where the match is weak. Expanded clones are given a class, and other clones once, few, many or no size at all.

clone_size j_call v_call d_call cdr3_nt cdr3_aa
. TRBJ2-7 TRBV18 TRBD1 TGTGCCAGCTCACCATCCGGGACAGGGCGCTACGAGCAGTACTTC CASSPSGTGRYEQYF
. TRBJ2-1 TRBV12-3/TRBV12-4 . TGTGCCAGCAGTTTCGGTGGTACGGATGAGCAGTTCTTC CASSFGGTDEQFF
. TRBJ2-7 TRBV29-1 . TGCAGCGTTGGTTCACAGGTTTACGAGCAGTACTTC CSVGSQVYEQYF
. TRBJ1-1 TRBV6-1 . TGTGCCAGCAGTCGTCTCGGGGGGCAGGACACTGAAGCTTTCTTT CASSRLGGQDTEAFF
. TRBJ2-5 TRBV11-2 TRBD2 TGTGCCAGCAGCTTACGGCGGAGCGGGAAGGGAGAGACCCAGTACTTC CASSLRRSGKGETQYF
once TRBJ1-5 TRBV5-1 . TGCGCCAGCAGCCCGGGGGGGGATAGAAATCAGCCCCAGCATTTT CASSPGGDRNQPQHF
. TRBJ2-3 TRBV9 . TGTGCCAGCAGCGTAGCGGGGGGCGCAGATACGCAGTATTTT CASSVAGGADTQYF
. TRBJ2-3 TRBV6-5 . TGTGCCAGCAGCCTAGGACTATCCACAGATACGCAGTATTTT CASSLGLSTDTQYF
. TRBJ1-5 TRBV6-1 . TGTGCCAGCAGTGAAGGATCGGGGGGGAATCAGCCCCAGCATTTT CASSEGSGGNQPQHF
. TRBJ1-2 TRBV6-1 TRBD1 TGTGCCAGCAGTGGGGCGGGGGGACAGCAGCTTTATGGCTACACCTTC CASSGAGGQQLYGYTF
many TRBJ2-5 TRBV5-1 TRBD1 TGCGCCAGCAGCTCACAAGGGACAGAAGAGACCCAGTACTTC CASSSQGTEETQYF
. TRBJ2-1 TRBV7-2 . TGTGCCAGCAGGCGACAGCGAACCTACAATGAGCAGTTCTTC CASRRQRTYNEQFF
. TRBJ2-3 TRBV9 . TGTGCCAGCAGCGACAGTAGCGGACCGTCCGATACGCAGTATTTT CASSDSSGPSDTQYF
once TRBJ1-4 TRBV4-1 TRBD1 TGCGCCAGCAGCCCCGTCCCGGGACAGGGGTTGAAACTGTTTTTT CASSPVPGQGLKLFF
. TRBJ2-1 TRBV23-1 TRBD1 TGCGCCAGCAGCCCCCCGGGACAGGAGTACAATGAGCAGTTCTTC CASSPPGQEYNEQFF
. TRBJ2-6 TRBV6-5 . TGTGCCAGCAGTTATTCAGGCTACTCTGGGGCCAACGTCCTGACTTTC CASSYSGYSGANVLTF
. TRBJ2-6 TRBV7-9 . TGTGCCAGCAGCCGCACGGGGGGCAGGGTGGAAGGGGCCAACGTCCTGACTTTC CASSRTGGRVEGANVLTF